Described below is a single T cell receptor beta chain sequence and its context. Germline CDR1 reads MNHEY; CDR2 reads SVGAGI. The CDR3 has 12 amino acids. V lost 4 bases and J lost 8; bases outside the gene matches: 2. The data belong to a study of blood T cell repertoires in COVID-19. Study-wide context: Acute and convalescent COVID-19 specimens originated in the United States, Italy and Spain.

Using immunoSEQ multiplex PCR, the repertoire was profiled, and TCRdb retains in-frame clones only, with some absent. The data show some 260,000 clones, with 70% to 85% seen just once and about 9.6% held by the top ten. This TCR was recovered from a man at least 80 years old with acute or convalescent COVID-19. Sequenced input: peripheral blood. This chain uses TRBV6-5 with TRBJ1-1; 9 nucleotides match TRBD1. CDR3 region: CASSSTGGEAFF. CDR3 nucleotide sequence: TGTGCCAGCAGTTCGACAGGGGGGGAAGCTTTCTTT.